These T cell receptor beta chains were read from a single sample in a study of cytomegalovirus exposure and HLA in healthy donors. The protocol was immunoSEQ multiplex PCR, while the TCRdb copy is restricted to in-frame clones and leaves out a portion. The sample contains approximately 140,000 clones, roughly 81% of which appear only once. Specimen: PBMCs. The receptors stem from a woman younger than 45 in good health and CMV-seronegative. Both conserved end residues are part of each CDR3. A D gene is named only where the DNA matches it firmly. Some rows have no size entry. The others give once, few or many, or a class for an expanded clone.

d_gene	j_gene	v_gene	abundance	CDR3aa	CDR3nt
NA	TRBJ1-3	TRBV5-1	NA	CASSLQGSGGNTIYF	TGCGCCAGCAGCTTGCAGGGGTCGGGTGGAAACACCATATATTTT
TRBD1	TRBJ2-5	TRBV5-4	NA	CASSAQGAGETQYF	TGTGCCAGCAGCGCACAGGGGGCTGGGGAGACCCAGTACTTC
TRBD1	TRBJ1-1	TRBV2	many	CASIKDRDTEAFF	TGTGCCAGCATCAAGGACAGGGACACTGAAGCTTTCTTT
TRBD2	TRBJ2-7	TRBV5-6	few	CASSQILAGARSYEQYF	TGTGCCAGCAGCCAGATACTAGCGGGGGCCCGATCCTACGAGCAGTACTTC
TRBD1	TRBJ1-2	TRBV19	NA	CASSETGRYGYTF	TGTGCCAGTAGTGAGACAGGGCGGTATGGCTACACCTTC
TRBD2	TRBJ2-5	TRBV4-2	NA	CASSQTLLAGGETQYF	TGTGCCAGCAGCCAAACCCTACTAGCGGGGGGAGAGACCCAGTACTTC
NA	TRBJ2-3	TRBV4-1	NA	CASSRSKRISTDTQYF	TGCGCCAGCAGCAGGTCGAAGCGGATCAGCACAGATACGCAGTATTTT
NA	TRBJ1-2	TRBV5-1	NA	CASSLALQVGDGYTF	TGCGCCAGCAGCTTGGCCCTGCAGGTCGGGGATGGCTACACCTTC
NA	TRBJ1-4	TRBV6-6	NA	CASSYLNEKLFF	TGTGCCAGCAGTTATTTAAATGAAAAACTGTTTTTT
TRBD1	TRBJ2-7	TRBV6-5	NA	CASRWDRGSYEQYF	TGTGCCAGCAGATGGGACAGGGGCTCCTACGAGCAGTACTTC
NA	TRBJ2-7	TRBV11-1	NA	CASSSQGNGYEQYF	TGTGCCAGCAGCTCCCAGGGAAATGGTTACGAGCAGTACTTC
NA	TRBJ1-6	TRBV7-9	NA	CASSLDRENSPLHF	TGTGCCAGCAGCTTAGACAGGGAAAATTCACCCCTCCACTTT
TRBD1	TRBJ1-2	TRBV29-1	once	CSVEQGGGYTF	TGCAGCGTGGAACAGGGGGGAGGCTACACCTTC
TRBD1	TRBJ2-5	TRBV6-6	once	CASRLDRDQETQYF	TGTGCCAGCAGACTAGACAGGGACCAAGAGACCCAGTACTTC
TRBD1	TRBJ1-1	TRBV6-1	NA	CASSDPDRGNTEAFF	TGTGCCAGCAGTGACCCGGACAGGGGAAACACTGAAGCTTTCTTT
TRBD2	TRBJ2-5	TRBV6-5	NA	CASSGTSKETQYF	TGTGCCAGCAGTGGGACTAGTAAAGAGACCCAGTACTTC
NA	TRBJ1-1	TRBV25-1	few	CASRERGGNTEAFF	TGTGCCAGCAGGGAACGAGGAGGGAACACTGAAGCTTTCTTT
TRBD1	TRBJ2-7	TRBV2	NA	CASGRGSYEQYF	TGTGCCAGCGGCAGGGGGTCCTACGAGCAGTACTTC
NA	TRBJ1-1	TRBV7-3	NA	CASSLKPENTEAFF	TGTGCCAGCAGCTTAAAGCCCGAGAACACTGAAGCTTTCTTT
NA	TRBJ1-2	TRBV28	NA	CASSPGGSSDFYGYTF	TGTGCCAGCAGCCCGGGGGGCAGTTCCGATTTTTATGGCTACACCTTC
NA	TRBJ2-3	TRBV29-1	NA	CSVDWRRSTDTQYF	TGCAGCGTTGACTGGAGGCGGAGCACAGATACGCAGTATTTT
TRBD1	TRBJ2-7	TRBV28	once	CASPGQGIEQYF	TGTGCCAGCCCGGGACAGGGAATCGAGCAGTACTTC
NA	TRBJ1-6	TRBV4-2	few	CASSQGRVSGSPLHF	TGTGCCAGCAGCCAAGGACGCGTCTCGGGTTCACCCCTCCACTTT
NA	TRBJ1-1	TRBV7-3	NA	CASSQGGKNTEAFF	TGTGCCAGCAGCCAAGGGGGTAAGAACACTGAAGCTTTCTTT
NA	TRBJ2-7	TRBV28	NA	CASTTGGEPPYEQYF	TGTGCCAGCACCACTGGCGGGGAACCCCCCTACGAGCAGTACTTC
NA	TRBJ2-3	TRBV18	NA	CASSPAVADTQYF	TGTGCCAGCTCACCGGCGGTAGCAGATACGCAGTATTTT
NA	TRBJ1-1	TRBV5-1	once	CASSWTLNTEAFF	TGCGCCAGCAGCTGGACATTGAACACTGAAGCTTTCTTT
TRBD1	TRBJ1-2	TRBV19	once	CASSMVGGSYGYTF	TGTGCCAGTAGTATGGTAGGGGGCAGCTATGGCTACACCTTC
NA	TRBJ1-1	TRBV7-2	NA	CASSYGLNTEAFF	TGTGCCAGCAGCTACGGACTCAACACTGAAGCTTTCTTT
NA	TRBJ1-1	TRBV7-9	NA	CASSPGTRNTEAFF	TGTGCCAGCAGCCCGGGTACTCGCAACACTGAAGCTTTCTTT
NA	TRBJ1-2	TRBV5-1	NA	CASSLTRGYGYTF	TGCGCCAGCAGCTTAACGCGGGGCTATGGCTACACCTTC
TRBD2	TRBJ2-1	TRBV13	once	CASRTRGTRANEQFF	TGTGCCAGCAGGACCCGAGGGACTAGGGCCAATGAGCAGTTCTTC
TRBD2	TRBJ2-1	TRBV30	NA	CAWRQSGGAWGEQFF	TGTGCCTGGAGGCAGAGCGGGGGGGCTTGGGGTGAGCAGTTCTTC
TRBD1	TRBJ2-1	TRBV7-2	NA	CATGTGGWNEQFF	TGTGCCACCGGGACAGGGGGCTGGAATGAGCAGTTCTTC